This T cell receptor beta chain is drawn from a study of T cells after yellow fever vaccination. TCRdb itself ran the 5' RACE reads through MiXCR, one entry per CDR3 protein. The sample carries roughly 400,000 distinct CDR3 sequences, roughly 20% recorded once. Trimming took off 5 bases at V and 5 bases at J, with 18 bases between the two ends. Germline V gives CDR1 SGHTA, CDR2 FQGNSA. The CDR3 covers 15 residues. The TCR was taken from a man younger than 35 who received the YFV17D yellow fever vaccine. The chain joins TRBV7-2 to TRBJ1-1; unclear D gene. The sequencing used PBMCs, collected before the yellow fever booster vaccination. Here the CDR3 reads CASSLGASGGTEAFF. DNA of the CDR3: TGTGCCAGCAGCCTTGGTGCGTCGGGCGGAACTGAAGCTTTCTTT.